This TCR beta chain was sequenced in a study of OX40 agonist ivuxolimab in advanced cancers. The wider study: Ivuxolimab doses were 0.01, 0.1, 0.3, 1.5, 3 or 10 mg/kg every 2 weeks. Partial responses were achieved by three patients, one with hepatocellular carcinoma and two with cutaneous melanoma.

Assay: immunoSEQ multiplex PCR; the TCRdb copy retains only in-frame clones and omits some. The sample has just over 60,000 clones, about 92% seen once. This CDR3 region has 14 residues. Germline V gives CDR1 SGHNT, CDR2 YYREEE (reference sequence). V was clipped by 5 bases and J by 1 base; unmatched bases: 5. The chain is built from TRBV5-4 and TRBJ1-2; the match to TRBD1 covers 7 bases. Sequencing was performed on CD4+ or CD8+ T cells sorted from blood, taken in a trial of the OX40 agonist ivuxolimab. This sequence originates from an adult with an advanced solid tumor such as melanoma, head and neck, liver or kidney cancer. Here the CDR3 reads CASRPGGNNYGYTF. The DNA of the CDR3 is TGTGCCAGCAGGCCAGGGGGAAATAACTATGGCTACACCTTC.